The entry that follows covers one TCR beta chain sequence. Antigen unknown. The data were obtained in a study of shared clonotypes between healthy human individuals. Study-wide findings and caveats: An expected dependence of interdonor clonotype sharing on sequencing depth was noted.

Only Caucasian adults living in Nashville, Tennessee made up the donor group. Assay runs were performed at deep level. Using immunoSEQ multiplex PCR, the repertoire was profiled, and TCRdb retains in-frame clones only, with some absent. The sample contains a few million clones, about 92% of which appear only once. The CDR3 totals 12 residues. Looked up from germline, CDR1 is MNHEY and CDR2 is SVGAGI. V was clipped by 8 bases and J by 7 bases, with 11 bases between them. The sequenced sample was naive CD4+ T cells from PBMCs. Regarding subset: CD45RA+ positively selected. The chain links TRBV6-5 to TRBJ2-2; a weak D match, TRBD1 (5 bases). This clonotype was obtained from a man between 18 and 35 years old in good health. Some clones in this sample may be carry-over from other donors' samples. The CDR3, as DNA: TGTGCCAGCTGGCGCCAGGGCGGGGAGCTGTTTTTT. This codes for CASWRQGGELFF.